The next 23 T cell receptor beta chains were all read from a single sample in a study of early T cells in non-severe SARS-CoV-2 infection. TCRdb independently ran MiXCR on the 5' RACE reads; one entry per CDR3 protein. The sample includes around 35,000 distinct CDR3 sequences, roughly 6% of them seen just once. Sequencing used whole blood. Every receptor here comes from an adult who was a healthcare worker with PCR-confirmed SARS-CoV-2 infection or an uninfected control (not recorded which).

This clonotype was seen many times. This CDR3 is CASSQGLELAGVSNEQFF. The CDR3 nucleotides are TGCGCCAGCAGCCAAGGATTGGAGCTAGCGGGAGTATCCAATGAGCAGTTCTTC. The rearrangement links TRBV4-3 to TRBJ2-1, with 10 bases that match TRBD2. In germline, CDR1 is LGHNA, CDR2 YSLEER. The junction had 12 bases not matched to a gene; V was cut back by 1 base and J by 6 bases. The CDR3 spans 18 residues.

This clonotype occurred a few times. This sequence joins TRBV25-1 and TRBJ1-5; 9 bases match TRBD1. Unmatched junction bases numbered 5, after V lost 4 bases and J lost 1 base. CDR1 MGHDK and CDR2 SYGVNS come from the germline V gene. CDR3 size: 16 residues. The CDR3 DNA is TGTGCCAGCAGTGCCCACAGGGGGCGAAGCAATCAGCCCCAGCATTTT. The encoded protein is CASSAHRGRSNQPQHF.

This clonotype was counted many times. The chain couples TRBV28 to TRBJ1-4, with D maybe TRBD1 (5 bases). The germline V gene encodes CDR1 MDHEN and CDR2 SYDVKM. CDR3 size: 15 residues. The V and J ends lost 7 bases and 8 bases respectively, with 20 bases between them. CDR3 bases: TGTGCCAGCACCTTCCAAGACAGTCGGCAAGAAAAACTGTTTTTT. It encodes CASTFQDSRQEKLFF.

This clonotype was counted between two and nine times. The gene calls are TRBV7-2 and TRBJ2-5, with 7 bases matching TRBD2. Germline lookup yields CDR1 SGHTA and CDR2 FQGNSA. The CDR3 is 13 amino acids. V lost 8 bases and J lost 5; bases outside the gene matches: 8. DNA for the CDR3: TGTGCCAGCCCCCGGGGAGGGGAGGAGACCCAGTACTTC. It translates to CASPRGGEETQYF.

The chain joins TRBV6-6 to TRBJ2-2; D is unresolved. The germline gives CDR1 MNHNY, CDR2 SVGAGI (reference sequence). V was cut by 0 bases and J by 7 bases, with 3 bases left in between. The CDR3 sequence is 12 residues long. CDR3 amino acids: CASSYSDGELFF. CDR3 bases: TGTGCCAGCAGTTACTCGGACGGGGAGCTGTTTTTT.

This clonotype was counted at least ten times. The chain uses TRBV4-1 and TRBJ2-5, with D hard to call. From germline, CDR1 is MGHRA and CDR2 YSYEKL. The CDR3 consists of 18 residues. The V gene lost 4 bases and the J gene lost 5 bases, with 26 bases spanning the gap. Here the CDR3 DNA reads TGCGCCAGCAGCCCAGGTCAAGCAGGTTTAGGAGTTGCGGAGACCCAGTACTTC. Translated, it gives CASSPGQAGLGVAETQYF.

On this clonotype itself: This clone may be a read error of a much larger clone one base away. The CDR3 does not end in the conserved phenylalanine or tryptophan, so this is likely a read error. The chain carries TRBV9 and TRBJ2-3; D is ambiguous. Trimming cost V 0 bases and J 4 bases, with 12 bases left between them. The CDR3 contains 15 residues. Per germline, CDR1 SGDLS and CDR2 YYNGEE. CDR3 sequence: CASSVALSVPDTQYS. Written as DNA, the CDR3 is TGTGCCAGCAGCGTAGCCCTTTCCGTTCCAGATACGCAGTATTCT.

This clonotype turned up a few times. The chain links TRBV11-2 to TRBJ1-2; TRBD1 matches at 10 bases. This CDR3 has 14 amino acids. V shed 3 bases, J shed 2 bases, and the junction held 0 bases outside the gene matches. The V gene's germline CDR1 is SGHAT and CDR2 FQNNGV. CDR3 DNA: TGTGCCAGCAGCTTGGGACAGGGGAACTATGGCTACACCTTC. Translated, it gives CASSLGQGNYGYTF.

This clonotype was detected many times. The chain carries TRBV15 and TRBJ2-1; possible D gene TRBD2, 5 bases. CDR3 size: 13 residues. V was shortened by 1 base and J by 12 bases, with 13 bases between the two germline ends. Germline V gives CDR1 LNHNV, CDR2 YYDKDF (reference sequence). Here the CDR3 reads CATSRASDSAQFF. CDR3 nucleotide sequence: TGTGCCACCAGCAGAGCCTCGGACTCCGCGCAGTTCTTC.

The chain is built from TRBV6-5 and TRBJ2-3, with 11 bases identical to TRBD2. CDR1 is MNHEY and CDR2 is SVGAGI in the germline V gene. The CDR3 contains 13 residues. The V gene end was trimmed by 4 bases and the J gene end by 12 bases; junction bases not matched to a gene: 6. The CDR3 sequence: CASSSGTSGSQYF. DNA of the CDR3: TGTGCCAGCAGTTCCGGGACTAGCGGAAGCCAGTATTTT.

This clonotype was found many times. This chain uses TRBV30 with TRBJ2-1, with 12 nucleotides matching TRBD1. CDR3 length: 15 amino acids. CDR1 and CDR2 from the germline V gene are GTSNPN and SVGIG (reference sequence). CDR3 DNA sequence: TGTGCAACAGGGCGGGACAGGGGGCTTTACAATGAGCAGTTCTTC. Translated, it gives CATGRDRGLYNEQFF. The full variable domain, its missing parts supplied by reference TRBV30 and TRBJ2-1, is SQTIHQWPATLVQPVGSPLSLECTVEGTSNPNLYWYRQAAGRGLQLLFYSVGIGQISSEVPQNLSASRPQDRQFILSSKKLLLSDSGFYLCATGRDRGLYNEQFFGPGTRLTVL.

This chain links TRBV9 with TRBJ2-3; D might be TRBD1 (5 bases). The germline V and J ends were trimmed by 2 bases and 5 bases, with 12 bases remaining between them. The germline V gene encodes CDR1 SGDLS and CDR2 YYNGEE. This CDR3 has 14 amino acids. CDR3 coding DNA: TGTGCCAGCAGCGTCAGGGCGTCGCTAGATACGCAGTATTTT. As protein: CASSVRASLDTQYF.

This clonotype was seen a handful of times. The chain carries TRBV28 and TRBJ2-5; TRBD1 matches 7 bases. The trim removed 3 bases at V and 0 bases at J, leaving 7 bases unmatched. The length of the CDR3 is 16 residues. Germline loops: CDR1 MDHEN, CDR2 SYDVKM. The CDR3 DNA sequence: TGTGCCAGCAGTTTCACATACAGGGGCAACCAAGAGACCCAGTACTTC. Amino acids: CASSFTYRGNQETQYF.

This clonotype was counted many times. The chain couples TRBV6-4 to TRBJ1-1, with no clear D. In germline, CDR1 is MRHNA, CDR2 SNTAGT. This CDR3 spans 15 amino acids. Deletions cut 7 bases from V and 3 bases from J, with 18 bases between. CDR3 sequence (DNA): TGTGCCAGCACACTCGACAACCCGGAGGACACTGAAGCTTTCTTT. It codes for CASTLDNPEDTEAFF.

At least ten counts were recorded for this clonotype. The CDR3 DNA sequence: TGTGCCAGCAGTCAAAGCAGCTCCTACGAGCAGTACTTC. Its translation: CASSQSSSYEQYF. The chain has TRBV7-2 and TRBJ2-7; unclear D gene. There are 13 residues in the CDR3. The germline gives CDR1 SGHTA, CDR2 FQGNSA. V was cut by 6 bases and J by 0 bases, with 9 bases left in between.

By sample share, this clonotype is medium-sized. This chain joins TRBV7-3 and TRBJ1-2; no firm D call. CDR3 size: 13 residues. Trimming took off 5 bases at V and 0 bases at J, with 7 bases between the two ends. In germline, CDR1 is SGHTA, CDR2 FQGTGA. The chain's CDR3 is CASSGPPNYGYTF. As DNA, the CDR3 is TGTGCCAGCAGCGGACCGCCTAACTATGGCTACACCTTC. Full variable domain (rest looked up from reference TRBV7-3 and TRBJ1-2): GAGVSQTPSNKVTEKGKYVELRCDPISGHTALYWYRQSLGQGPEFLIYFQGTGAADDSGLPNDRFFAVRPEGSVSTLKIQRTERGDSAVYLCASSGPPNYGYTFGSGTRLTVV.

The rearrangement links TRBV6-4 to TRBJ2-2; D not resolved. Germline CDR1 is MRHNA and CDR2 is SNTAGT. The CDR3 sequence is 13 residues long. V lost 3 bases to trimming and J lost 0 bases, with 2 bases between them. The CDR3 reads CASSETNTGELFF. The DNA for the CDR3 is TGTGCCAGCAGTGAAACGAACACCGGGGAGCTGTTTTTT.

This clonotype was observed many times. The V gene is TRBV4-3, the J gene TRBJ1-5; tentatively, D is TRBD1 (6 bases). CDR3 length: 16 residues. V was cut by 0 bases and J by 6 bases, with 15 bases left in between. Germline V CDR1 and CDR2: LGHNA, YSLEER. CDR3 nucleotides: TGCGCCAGCAGCCAAGATGGGGGCGCGGGAGGTCAGCCCCAGCATTTT. Translated: CASSQDGGAGGQPQHF.

The gene calls are TRBV6-5 and TRBJ2-3, with D possibly matching TRBD2 (6 bases). Germline V gives CDR1 MNHEY, CDR2 SVGAGI. The V end lost 0 bases, the J end lost 7 bases, and 17 bases lay between the germline ends. The CDR3 runs 16 residues. This CDR3 is CASSYSAGLILNTQYF. CDR3 sequence (DNA): TGTGCCAGCAGTTACTCGGCGGGGCTGATCCTTAATACGCAGTATTTT.

The chain carries TRBV28 and TRBJ2-7; the match to TRBD1 covers 7 bases. The CDR3 totals 14 residues. From germline, CDR1 is MDHEN and CDR2 SYDVKM. V gave up 5 bases and J gave up 3 bases; unmatched junction bases: 7. This CDR3 is CASSRRQGVYEQYF. The CDR3 coding sequence is TGTGCCAGCAGTCGCCGGCAGGGGGTCTACGAGCAGTACTTC.

This clonotype was found a few times. This chain uses TRBV11-2 with TRBJ2-5; 7 positions match TRBD2. J was trimmed by 2 bases and V by 1 base; bases with no gene match: 7. Germline assignment: CDR1 SGHAT and CDR2 FQNNGV. The CDR3 length is 16 residues. The CDR3 nucleotides are TGTGCCAGCAGCTTAGGGGAGGGGTCTGCGCAAGAGACCCAGTACTTC. The encoded protein is CASSLGEGSAQETQYF.

The chain is built from TRBV7-9 and TRBJ2-7, with a weak D call TRBD2 (5 bases). V was clipped by 3 bases and J by 0 bases, with 6 bases between them. The CDR3 has 13 residues. Germline V gives CDR1 SEHNR, CDR2 FQNEAQ (reference sequence). The CDR3 reads CASSFGSSYEQYF. In DNA, the CDR3 is TGTGCCAGCAGCTTTGGGAGCTCCTACGAGCAGTACTTC.

This clonotype was detected many times. The V and J genes are TRBV20-1 and TRBJ1-1; tentatively, D is TRBD1 (6 bases). Per the germline V gene, CDR1 is DFQATT and CDR2 is SNEGSKA (reference sequence). The CDR3 spans 13 residues. The V and J ends lost 7 bases and 7 bases respectively, with 19 bases between them. In nucleotides, the CDR3 is TGCAGTGTGACAACCCGCAGGGGCGTTGAAGCTTTCTTT. It yields the protein CSVTTRRGVEAFF.